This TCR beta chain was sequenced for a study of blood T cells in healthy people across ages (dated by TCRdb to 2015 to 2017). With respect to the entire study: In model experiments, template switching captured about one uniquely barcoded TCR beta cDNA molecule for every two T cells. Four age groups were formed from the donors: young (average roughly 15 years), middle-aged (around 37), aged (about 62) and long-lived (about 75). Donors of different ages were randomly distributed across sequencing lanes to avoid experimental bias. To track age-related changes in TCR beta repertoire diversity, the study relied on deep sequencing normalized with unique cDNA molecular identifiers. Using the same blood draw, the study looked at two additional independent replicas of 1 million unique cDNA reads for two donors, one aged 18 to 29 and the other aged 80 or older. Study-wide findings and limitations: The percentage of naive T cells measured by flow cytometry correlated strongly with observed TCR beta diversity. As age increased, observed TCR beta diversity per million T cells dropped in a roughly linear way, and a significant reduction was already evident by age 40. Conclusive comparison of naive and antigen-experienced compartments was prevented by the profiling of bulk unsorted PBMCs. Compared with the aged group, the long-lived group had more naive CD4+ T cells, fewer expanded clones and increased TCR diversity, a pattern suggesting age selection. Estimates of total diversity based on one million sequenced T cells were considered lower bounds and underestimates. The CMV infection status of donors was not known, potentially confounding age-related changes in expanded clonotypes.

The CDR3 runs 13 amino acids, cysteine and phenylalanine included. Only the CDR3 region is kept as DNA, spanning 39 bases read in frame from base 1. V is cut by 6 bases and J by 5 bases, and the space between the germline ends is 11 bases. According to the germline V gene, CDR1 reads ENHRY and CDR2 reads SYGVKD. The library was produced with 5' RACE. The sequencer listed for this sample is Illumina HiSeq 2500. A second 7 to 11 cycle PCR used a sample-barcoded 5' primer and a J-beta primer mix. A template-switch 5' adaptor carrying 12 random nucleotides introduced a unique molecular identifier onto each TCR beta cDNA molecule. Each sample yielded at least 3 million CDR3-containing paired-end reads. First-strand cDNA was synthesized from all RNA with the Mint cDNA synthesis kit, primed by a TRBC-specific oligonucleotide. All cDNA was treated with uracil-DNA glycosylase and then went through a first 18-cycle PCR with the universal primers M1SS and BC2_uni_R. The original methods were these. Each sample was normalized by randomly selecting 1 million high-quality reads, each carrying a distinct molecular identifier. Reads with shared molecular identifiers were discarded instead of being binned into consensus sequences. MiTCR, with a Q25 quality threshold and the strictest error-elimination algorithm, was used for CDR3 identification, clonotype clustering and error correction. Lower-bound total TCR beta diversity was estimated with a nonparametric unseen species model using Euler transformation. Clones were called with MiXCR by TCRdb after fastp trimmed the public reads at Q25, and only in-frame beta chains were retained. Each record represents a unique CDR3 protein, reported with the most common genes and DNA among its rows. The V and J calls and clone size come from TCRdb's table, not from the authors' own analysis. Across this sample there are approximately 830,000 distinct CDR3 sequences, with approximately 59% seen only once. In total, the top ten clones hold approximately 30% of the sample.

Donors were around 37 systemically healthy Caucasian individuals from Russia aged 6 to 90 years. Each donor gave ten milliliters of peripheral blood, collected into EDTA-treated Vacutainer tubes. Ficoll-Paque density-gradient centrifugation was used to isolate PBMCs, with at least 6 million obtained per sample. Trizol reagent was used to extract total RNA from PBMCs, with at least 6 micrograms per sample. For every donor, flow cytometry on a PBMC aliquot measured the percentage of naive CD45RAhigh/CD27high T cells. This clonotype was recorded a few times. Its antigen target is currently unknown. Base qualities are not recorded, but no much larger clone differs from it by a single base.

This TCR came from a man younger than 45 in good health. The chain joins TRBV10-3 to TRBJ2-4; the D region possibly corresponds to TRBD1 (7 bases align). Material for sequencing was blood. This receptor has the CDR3 CAISPGGQNIQYF. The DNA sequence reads TGTGCCATCAGCCCAGGGGGGCAAAACATTCAGTACTTC.